This T cell receptor (beta chain) was captured in a study of T cell responses to AZD1222 COVID-19 vaccine. CDR1 and CDR2 from the germline V gene are MNHEY and SVGAGI. The CDR3 has 12 residues. The ends were cut back, 8 bases at V and 6 bases at J, with 14 bases in the middle. The method was immunoSEQ multiplex PCR; TCRdb's version includes in-frame clones alone and lacks a portion of them. Among about 130,000 clones listed, over 90% were seen once. The sample in question was peripheral blood, obtained on day 0 of AZD1222 vaccination. The V call is TRBV6-5, the J call TRBJ2-7; D tentatively fits TRBD1 or TRBD2 (6 bases each). This TCR derives from an adult in good health. The CDR3 sequence: CASEVEGGEQYF. CDR3 coding DNA: TGTGCCAGCGAGGTCGAGGGGGGCGAGCAGTACTTC.